The clone carrying this TCR beta chain is classed as medium-sized. The TCR beta CDR3 region was amplified from genomic DNA, with two rounds of multiplex PCR being used for the amplification. Primers (each specific to one TRBV or TRBJ gene) were used in first-round PCR. TCRdb called the multiplex PCR reads again in MiXCR, with one record for every CDR3 protein. Of more than 12,000 distinct CDR3 sequences listed, roughly a third are singletons. This CDR3 region has 15 residues. Germline CDR1 MNHEY, CDR2 SMNVEV (reference sequence). V gave up 3 bases and J gave up 1 base; unmatched junction bases: 5. This sample is drawn from a study of prognosis after radiotherapy for stage I lung cancer. Study at large: The 10 to 15 male and 6 female patients were aged about 53 to 90, median approximately 71 years.

The chain is built from TRBV27 and TRBJ2-7; the match to TRBD1 covers 8 bases. This material consisted of PBMCs, taken before or after stereotactic body radiation therapy (not recorded which). The TCR sequence derives from a donor aged 50 or older with non-small cell lung cancer. DNA of the CDR3: TGTGCCAGCAGTTTCAAGGGACAGGAATCCTACGAGCAGTACTTC. This translates into CASSFKGQESYEQYF.